The TCR beta chain described here comes from a study of T cells in severe cutaneous drug reactions. Overall study: Culprit drug assignment used the Naranjo algorithm and the ALDEN algorithm. Blister fluids or cells and PBMC were collected from patients in acute or recovery stage.

The iRepertoire multiplex PCR system with TCR subtype-specific primers built both bulk and single-cell libraries. TCRdb re-called the multiplex PCR reads and gives one entry per CDR3 protein, without DNA. The specimen's table records some 1,200 distinct CDR3 sequences. Sequenced patients had Stevens-Johnson syndrome or toxic epidermal necrolysis caused by carbamazepine. This clonotype is classed as large (0.1 to 1%) by frequency. No antigen is known for it. Study-wide results and caveats: In carbamazepine-induced Stevens-Johnson syndrome or toxic epidermal necrolysis, TRBV12-4 averaged roughly 33% in blister cells and approximately 4.9% in PBMC. One public TCRbeta CDR3 appeared in all seven blister samples, averaging about 13%.

The CDR3 is made up of 14 amino acids. Germline V CDR1 and CDR2: MNHNS, SASEGT. The chain links TRBV6-1 to TRBJ2-6. This receptor was obtained from a human donor with Stevens-Johnson syndrome, a severe cutaneous drug reaction. Sequenced: cells from a skin blister. The chain's CDR3 is CASSEAPGANVLTF.